The clone carrying this T cell receptor (beta chain) appeared a single time. The antigen is not known. Germline V gene lookup returns CDR1 SEHNR and CDR2 FQNEAQ (reference sequence). Deletions cut 2 bases from V and 1 base from J, with 5 bases between. CDR3 size: 13 residues. This record belongs to a study of T cell responses to AZD1222 COVID-19 vaccine. The study, taken as a whole, reports: Sampled repertoires all dated from after the peak T cell response. The study identified only five to seven AZD1222 recipients as seropositive at baseline.

The repertoire was sequenced with immunoSEQ multiplex PCR; TCRdb's copy has only in-frame clones and lacks some. Seen here are roughly 150,000 clones, about 87% observed once, and the top ten hold about 3.7%. The clonotype comes from an adult in good health. This chain links TRBV7-9 with TRBJ1-1, with unresolved D. The specimen comprised peripheral blood, sampled on day 0 of MenACWY control vaccination. CDR3 in amino acids: CASSLQGNTEAFF. In nucleotides, the CDR3 is TGTGCCAGCAGCTTACAAGGGAACACTGAAGCTTTCTTT.